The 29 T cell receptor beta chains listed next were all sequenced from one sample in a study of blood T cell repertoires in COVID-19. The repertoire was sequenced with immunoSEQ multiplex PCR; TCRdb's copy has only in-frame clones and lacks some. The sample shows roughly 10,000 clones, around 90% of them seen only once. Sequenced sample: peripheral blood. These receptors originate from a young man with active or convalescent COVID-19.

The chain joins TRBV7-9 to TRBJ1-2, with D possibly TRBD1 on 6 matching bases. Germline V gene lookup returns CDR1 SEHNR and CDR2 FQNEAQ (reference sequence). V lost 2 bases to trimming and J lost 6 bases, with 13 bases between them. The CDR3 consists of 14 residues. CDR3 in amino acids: CASSLIAGGDGYTF. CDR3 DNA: TGTGCCAGCAGCTTAATTGCTGGGGGCGATGGCTACACCTTC. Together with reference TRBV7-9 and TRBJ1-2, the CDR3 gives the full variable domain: DTGVSQNPRHKITKRGQNVTFRCDPISEHNRLYWYRQTLGQGPEFLTYFQNEAQLEKSRLLSDRFSAERPKGSFSTLEIQRTEQGDSAMYLCASSLIAGGDGYTFGSGTRLTVV.

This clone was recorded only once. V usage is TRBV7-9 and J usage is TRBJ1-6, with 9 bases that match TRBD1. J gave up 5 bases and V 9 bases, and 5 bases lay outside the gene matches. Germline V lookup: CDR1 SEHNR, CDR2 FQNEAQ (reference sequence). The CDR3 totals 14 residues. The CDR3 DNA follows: TGTGCCAGTAACCGGGACAGGGATAATTCACCCCTCCACTTT. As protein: CASNRDRDNSPLHF.

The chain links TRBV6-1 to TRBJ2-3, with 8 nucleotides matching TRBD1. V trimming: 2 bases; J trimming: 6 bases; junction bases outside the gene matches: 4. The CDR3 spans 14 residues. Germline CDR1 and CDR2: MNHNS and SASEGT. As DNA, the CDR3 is TGTGCCAGCAGTGAAACAGGGGGATCGGATACGCAGTATTTT. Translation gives CASSETGGSDTQYF.

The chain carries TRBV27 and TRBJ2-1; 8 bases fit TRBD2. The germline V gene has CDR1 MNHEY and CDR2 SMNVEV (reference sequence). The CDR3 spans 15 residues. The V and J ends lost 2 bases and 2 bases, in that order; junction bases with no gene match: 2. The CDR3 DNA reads TGTGCCAGCAGTTTAAAAGCGGGGGCCTACAATGAGCAGTTCTTC. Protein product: CASSLKAGAYNEQFF.

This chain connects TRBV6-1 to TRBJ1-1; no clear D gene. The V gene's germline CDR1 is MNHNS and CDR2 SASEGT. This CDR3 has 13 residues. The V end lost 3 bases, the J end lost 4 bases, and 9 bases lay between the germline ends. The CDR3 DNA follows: TGTGCCAGCAGTGAGTTCCGGGGCACTGAAGCTTTCTTT. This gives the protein CASSEFRGTEAFF.

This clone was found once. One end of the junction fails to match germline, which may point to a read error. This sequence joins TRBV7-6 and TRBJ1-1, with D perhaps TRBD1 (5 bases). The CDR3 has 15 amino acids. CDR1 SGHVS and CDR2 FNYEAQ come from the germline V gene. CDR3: CASSLGRGSNAEAFF. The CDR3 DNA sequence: TGTGCCAGCAGCTTAGGGCGGGGGTCGAACGCTGAAGCTTTCTTT.

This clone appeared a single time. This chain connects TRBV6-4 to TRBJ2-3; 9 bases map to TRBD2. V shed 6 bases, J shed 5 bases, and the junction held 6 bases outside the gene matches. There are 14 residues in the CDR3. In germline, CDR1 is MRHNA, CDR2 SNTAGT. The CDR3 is CASSPSGEGDTQYF. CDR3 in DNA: TGTGCCAGCAGCCCTAGCGGGGAGGGAGATACGCAGTATTTT.

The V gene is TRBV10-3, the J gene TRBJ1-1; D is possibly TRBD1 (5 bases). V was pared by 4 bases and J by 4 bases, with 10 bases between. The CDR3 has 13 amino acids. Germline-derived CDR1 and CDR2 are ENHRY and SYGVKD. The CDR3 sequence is CAISGTGSTEAFF. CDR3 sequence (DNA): TGTGCCATCAGTGGAACAGGTAGCACTGAAGCTTTCTTT.

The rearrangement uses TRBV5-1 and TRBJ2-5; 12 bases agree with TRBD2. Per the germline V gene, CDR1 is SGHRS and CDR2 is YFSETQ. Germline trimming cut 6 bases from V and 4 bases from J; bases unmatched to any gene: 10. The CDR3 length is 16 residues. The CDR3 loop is CASTLYGLAGPETQYF. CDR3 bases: TGCGCCAGCACCCTATACGGACTAGCGGGGCCAGAGACCCAGTACTTC.

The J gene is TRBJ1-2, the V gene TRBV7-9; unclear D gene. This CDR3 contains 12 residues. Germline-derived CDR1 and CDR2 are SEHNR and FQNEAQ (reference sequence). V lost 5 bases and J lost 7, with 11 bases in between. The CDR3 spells CASSPQEAGYTF. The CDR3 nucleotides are TGTGCCAGCAGCCCCCAGGAGGCTGGCTACACCTTC.

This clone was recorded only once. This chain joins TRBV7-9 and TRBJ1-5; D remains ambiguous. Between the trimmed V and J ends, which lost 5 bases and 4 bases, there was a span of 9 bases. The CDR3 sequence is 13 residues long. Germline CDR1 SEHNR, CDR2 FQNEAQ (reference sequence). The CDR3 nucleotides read TGTGCCAGCAGCCAGGATGGGAATCAGCCCCAGCATTTT. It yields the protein CASSQDGNQPQHF.

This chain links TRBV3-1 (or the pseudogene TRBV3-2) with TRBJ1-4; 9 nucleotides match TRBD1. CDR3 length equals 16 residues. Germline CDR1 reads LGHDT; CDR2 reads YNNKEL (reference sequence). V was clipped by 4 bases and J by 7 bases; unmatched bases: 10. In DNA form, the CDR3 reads TGTGCCAGCAGCCCAAACACGGGACAGGGAGTTGAAAAACTGTTTTTT. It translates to CASSPNTGQGVEKLFF.

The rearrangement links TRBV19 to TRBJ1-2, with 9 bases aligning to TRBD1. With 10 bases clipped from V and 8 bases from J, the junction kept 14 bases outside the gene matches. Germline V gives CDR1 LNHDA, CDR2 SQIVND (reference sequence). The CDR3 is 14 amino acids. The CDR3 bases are TGTGCCACCTCCGATCCCGGGACAGGGCACGGCTACACCTTC. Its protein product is CATSDPGTGHGYTF.

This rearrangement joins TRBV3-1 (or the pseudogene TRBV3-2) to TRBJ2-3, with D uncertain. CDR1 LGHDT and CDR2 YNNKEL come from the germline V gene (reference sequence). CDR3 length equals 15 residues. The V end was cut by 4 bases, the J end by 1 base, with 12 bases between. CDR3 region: CASSRPSSGTDTQYF. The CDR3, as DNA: TGTGCCAGCAGCCGTCCGAGCTCCGGCACAGATACGCAGTATTTT.

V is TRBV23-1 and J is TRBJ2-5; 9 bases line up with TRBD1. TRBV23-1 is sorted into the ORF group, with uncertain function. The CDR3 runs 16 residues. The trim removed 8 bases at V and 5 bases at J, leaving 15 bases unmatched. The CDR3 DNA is TGCGCCAGCCCCCACGACAGGGGGGGCCTCGGGGAGACCCAGTACTTC. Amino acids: CASPHDRGGLGETQYF.

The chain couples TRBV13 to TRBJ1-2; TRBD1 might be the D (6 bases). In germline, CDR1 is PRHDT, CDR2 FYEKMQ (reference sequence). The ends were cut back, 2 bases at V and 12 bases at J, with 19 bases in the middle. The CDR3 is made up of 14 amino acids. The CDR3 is CASSLRGETGFDTF. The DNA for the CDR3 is TGTGCCAGCAGCTTAAGGGGCGAAACAGGGTTCGACACCTTC.

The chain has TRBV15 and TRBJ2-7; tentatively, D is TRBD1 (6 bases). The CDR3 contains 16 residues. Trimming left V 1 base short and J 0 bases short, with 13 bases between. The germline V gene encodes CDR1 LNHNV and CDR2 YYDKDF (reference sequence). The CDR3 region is CATSRATGIGSYEQYV. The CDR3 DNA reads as TGTGCCACCAGCAGAGCTACAGGGATCGGCTCCTACGAGCAGTACGTC.

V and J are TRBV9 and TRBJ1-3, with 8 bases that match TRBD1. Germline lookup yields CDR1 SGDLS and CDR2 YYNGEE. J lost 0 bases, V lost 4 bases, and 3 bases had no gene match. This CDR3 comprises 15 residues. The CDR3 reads CASSLQGDSGNTIYF. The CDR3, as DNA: TGTGCCAGCAGCTTACAGGGGGACTCTGGAAACACCATATATTTT.

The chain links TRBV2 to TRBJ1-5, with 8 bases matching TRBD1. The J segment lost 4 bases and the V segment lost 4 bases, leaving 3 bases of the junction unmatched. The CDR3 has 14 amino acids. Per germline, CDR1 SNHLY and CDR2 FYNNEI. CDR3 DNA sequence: TGTGCCAGCAGTGTAAGACAGGGGAATCAGCCCCAGCATTTT. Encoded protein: CASSVRQGNQPQHF.

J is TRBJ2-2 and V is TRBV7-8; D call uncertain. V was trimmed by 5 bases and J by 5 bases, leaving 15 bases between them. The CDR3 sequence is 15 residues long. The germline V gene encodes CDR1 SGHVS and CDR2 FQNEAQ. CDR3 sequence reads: CASSDSAQVTGELFF. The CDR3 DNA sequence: TGTGCCAGCAGCGATTCGGCCCAGGTGACCGGGGAGCTGTTTTTT.

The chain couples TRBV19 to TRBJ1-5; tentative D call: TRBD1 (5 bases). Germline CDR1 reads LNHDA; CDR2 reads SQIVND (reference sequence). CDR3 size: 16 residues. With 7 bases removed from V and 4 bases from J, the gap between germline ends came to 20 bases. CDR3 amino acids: CASTATRETRNQPQHF. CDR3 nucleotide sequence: TGTGCCAGTACCGCGACCAGGGAAACGAGGAATCAGCCCCAGCATTTT.

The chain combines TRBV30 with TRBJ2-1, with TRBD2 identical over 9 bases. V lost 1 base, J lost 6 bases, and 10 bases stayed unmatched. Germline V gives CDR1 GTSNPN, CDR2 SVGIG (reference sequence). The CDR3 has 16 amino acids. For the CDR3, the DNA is TGTGCCTGGAGTGCCCGGGGAGCGGGGGGATCCAATGAGCAGTTCTTC. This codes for CAWSARGAGGSNEQFF.

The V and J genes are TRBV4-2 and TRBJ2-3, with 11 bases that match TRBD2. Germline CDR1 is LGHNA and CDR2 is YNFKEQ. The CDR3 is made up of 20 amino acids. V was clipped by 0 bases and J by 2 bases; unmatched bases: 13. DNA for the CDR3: TGTGCCAGCAGCCAAGAGATTTCGCTAGCGGGGGGACTTAACACAGATACGCAGTATTTT. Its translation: CASSQEISLAGGLNTDTQYF.

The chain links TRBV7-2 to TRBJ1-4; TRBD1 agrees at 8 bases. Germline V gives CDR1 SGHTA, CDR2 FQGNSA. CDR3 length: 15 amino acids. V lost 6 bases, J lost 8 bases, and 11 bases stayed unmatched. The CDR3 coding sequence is TGTGCCAGCAGTCGCCGGACAGGGTCGGGCGAAAAACTGTTTTTT. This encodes CASSRRTGSGEKLFF.

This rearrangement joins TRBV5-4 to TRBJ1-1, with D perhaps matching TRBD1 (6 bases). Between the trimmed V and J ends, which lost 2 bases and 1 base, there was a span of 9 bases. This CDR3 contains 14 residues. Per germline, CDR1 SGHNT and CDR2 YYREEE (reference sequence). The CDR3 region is CASSFTTGNTEAFF. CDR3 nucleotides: TGTGCCAGCAGCTTCACGACAGGGAACACTGAAGCTTTCTTT.

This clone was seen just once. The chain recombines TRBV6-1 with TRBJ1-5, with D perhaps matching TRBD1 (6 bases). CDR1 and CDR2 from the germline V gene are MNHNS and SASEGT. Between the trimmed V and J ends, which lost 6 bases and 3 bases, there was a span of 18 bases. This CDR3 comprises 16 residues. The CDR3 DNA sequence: TGTGCCAGCAGAGAATACCAGGGGAGGGTCAATCAGCCCCAGCATTTT. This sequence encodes CASREYQGRVNQPQHF.

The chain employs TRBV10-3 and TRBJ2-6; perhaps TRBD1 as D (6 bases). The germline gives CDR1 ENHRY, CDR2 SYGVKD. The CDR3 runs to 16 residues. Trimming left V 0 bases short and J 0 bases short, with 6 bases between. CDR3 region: CAISESGGSGANVLTF. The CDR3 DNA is TGTGCCATCAGTGAGTCAGGGGGCTCTGGGGCCAACGTCCTGACTTTC.

Here the CDR3 DNA reads TGTGCCACCAGTGATCTGGAGGGCTACACCTTC. Translated, it gives CATSDLEGYTF. The chain carries TRBV24-1 and TRBJ1-2, with no clear D. CDR3 size: 11 residues. Trimming cost V 3 bases and J 8 bases, with 6 bases left between them. CDR1 and CDR2 (germline): KGHDR, SFDVKD.

The CDR3 sequence is CASSQVDRAEQETQYF. The CDR3 DNA sequence: TGCGCCAGCAGCCAAGTAGACAGGGCCGAGCAAGAGACCCAGTACTTC. The chain uses TRBV4-1 and TRBJ2-5; 7 nucleotides line up with TRBD1. The CDR3 has 16 residues. The V gene end was trimmed by 1 base and the J gene end by 2 bases; junction bases not matched to a gene: 7. The germline CDR1 and CDR2 sequences are MGHRA and YSYEKL.